This T cell receptor (beta chain) derives from a study of PD-1 blockade in classical Hodgkin lymphoma. Study-level findings and limits: As was reported, newly diagnosed patients showed lower baseline TCR diversity than healthy donors did. CD8+ TCR diversity did not rise significantly by C4D1, unlike CD4+. Partial responders and progressors had significantly lower baseline TCR diversity.

Profiling relied on immunoSEQ multiplex PCR, and the TCRdb table lists in-frame clones only, not all of them. The sample contains some 96,000 clones, more than 85% of which appear only once. This clone was observed a handful of times. Antigen specificity is unknown. As to time point: cycle 4 day 1 (C4D1), after five to seven weeks of nivolumab. Every patient was affected by relapse after autologous stem cell transplantation, while exposure to brentuximab vedotin was not uniform. The sequencing here drew on peripheral blood mononuclear cells (PBMCs), taken before the fourth cycle of nivolumab. The TCR was taken from a human donor with classical Hodgkin lymphoma.

This chain's CDR3 is CASSLSTVYGYTF. CDR3 in DNA: TGCGCCAGCAGCTTGTCGACGGTCTATGGCTACACCTTC. The chain employs TRBV5-1 and TRBJ1-2, with D uncertain. The V gene's germline CDR1 is SGHRS and CDR2 YFSETQ. The CDR3 has 13 residues. V was cut by 1 base and J by 4 bases, with 8 bases left in between.